Detailed here is one T cell receptor (beta chain). Its matching antigen is unknown. One end of the junction is discordant with germline, which a read error may explain. Conversion of TCR transcripts into cDNA relied on 5'RACE template switching, which added a universal primer site and UMIs. MiXCR, run by TCRdb on the 5' RACE reads, gives a single entry per CDR3 protein. The sample has some 260,000 distinct CDR3 sequences; 5.2% are singletons. This record belongs to a study of T cells after yellow fever vaccination. Across the study: Researchers used SMART-Seq v4 Ultra Low Input to prepare fractions that had low cell numbers.

Overall study results and limits: The secondary response was weaker, and its peak arrived faster, on day 5 versus 15. Contamination by abundant bulk-population clonotypes could be present in FACS-sorted repertoires.

The germline V gene encodes CDR1 SGHTA and CDR2 FQGNSA. This CDR3 contains 13 residues. This receptor was obtained from a young man who received the YFV17D yellow fever vaccine. The sequenced sample was CD4+ T cells sorted from PBMCs, obtained on the day of the yellow fever booster vaccination. V is TRBV7-2 and J is TRBJ2-7; D is unclear. As DNA, the CDR3 is TGTGCAAGCAGCTTATCCCAGAGATACGAGCAGTACTTC. This encodes CASSLSQRYEQYF.